This is a list of T cell receptor beta chains from one sample in a study of blood T cell repertoires in COVID-19. Assay used: immunoSEQ multiplex PCR; TCRdb lists only in-frame clones, some missing. Among about 150,000 clones listed, 70% to 90% were seen once. Material: peripheral blood. These receptors all come from a woman in her fifties or sixties with COVID-19, enrolled during active disease. Each CDR3 is given with its conserved first and last residue. The order of the fields is D gene, clone size, V gene, J gene, CDR3 DNA, CDR3 protein. A D gene is named only where the DNA matches it firmly. Size tells how often a clone was seen (once, few, many) or the class of an expanded clone, and some rows leave it out.

d_gene: TRBD1; abundance: NA; v_gene: TRBV5-4; j_gene: TRBJ1-6; CDR3nt: TGTGCCAGCAGCTTGGAAGGGACAGCCTATAATTCACCCCTCCACTTT; CDR3aa: CASSLEGTAYNSPLHF
d_gene: TRBD1; abundance: once; v_gene: TRBV6-4; j_gene: TRBJ2-1; CDR3nt: TGTGCCAGCAGTGTCGTCGGGACAGGGGGCGTTATAGGTTCCTACAATGAGCAGTTCTTC; CDR3aa: CASSVVGTGGVIGSYNEQFF
d_gene: TRBD1; abundance: NA; v_gene: TRBV27; j_gene: TRBJ1-4; CDR3nt: TGTGCCAGCAGACTACAGGGGGCAACTAATGAAAAACTGTTTTTT; CDR3aa: CASRLQGATNEKLFF
d_gene: TRBD2; abundance: NA; v_gene: TRBV6-1; j_gene: TRBJ2-7; CDR3nt: TGTGCCAGCAGTGAAGCGGGGGGGGACTCCAACGAGCAGTACTTC; CDR3aa: CASSEAGGDSNEQYF
d_gene: TRBD1; abundance: NA; v_gene: TRBV24-1; j_gene: TRBJ1-1; CDR3nt: TGTGCCACCAGTGATTCGGGGACAGGGAACACTGAAGCTTTCTTT; CDR3aa: CATSDSGTGNTEAFF
d_gene: NA; abundance: NA; v_gene: TRBV7-8; j_gene: TRBJ1-4; CDR3nt: TGTGCCAGCAGCTTAATCACGGCAGGGTTGAATGAAAAACTGTTTTTT; CDR3aa: CASSLITAGLNEKLFF
d_gene: TRBD2; abundance: NA; v_gene: TRBV29-1; j_gene: TRBJ2-1; CDR3nt: TGCAGCGTTGGAGGCCCACAGCGGGGGGCTTTAGCCAATGAGCAGTTCTTC; CDR3aa: CSVGGPQRGALANEQFF
d_gene: TRBD1; abundance: NA; v_gene: TRBV30; j_gene: TRBJ2-3; CDR3nt: TGTGCCTGGACGGGACAGTCTTCAGATACGCAGTATTTT; CDR3aa: CAWTGQSSDTQYF
d_gene: TRBD1; abundance: NA; v_gene: TRBV7-2; j_gene: TRBJ1-4; CDR3nt: TGTGCCAGCACCATCCAGGGGGCGCCTAATGAAAAACTGTTTTTT; CDR3aa: CASTIQGAPNEKLFF
d_gene: NA; abundance: NA; v_gene: TRBV7-6; j_gene: TRBJ2-1; CDR3nt: TGTGCCAGCAGCCCCGCAGGGTCGTCCTACAATGAGCAGTTCTTC; CDR3aa: CASSPAGSSYNEQFF
d_gene: TRBD1; abundance: once; v_gene: TRBV7-2; j_gene: TRBJ2-7; CDR3nt: TGTGCCAGCAGCACGGCCACGGGACAGGGGTACGAGCAGTACTTC; CDR3aa: CASSTATGQGYEQYF
d_gene: TRBD1; abundance: NA; v_gene: TRBV9; j_gene: TRBJ1-1; CDR3nt: TGTGCCAGCAGAGACAGGGAAGGCACTGAAGCTTTCTTT; CDR3aa: CASRDREGTEAFF
d_gene: TRBD2; abundance: once; v_gene: TRBV19; j_gene: TRBJ2-2; CDR3nt: TGTGCCAGTAGAGGACTAGCGGGGAACACCGGGGAGCTGTTTTTT; CDR3aa: CASRGLAGNTGELFF
d_gene: TRBD2; abundance: few; v_gene: TRBV6-5; j_gene: TRBJ2-1; CDR3nt: TGTGCCAGCAGTTACGCGGGGGGGCCCTACAATGAGCAGTTCTTC; CDR3aa: CASSYAGGPYNEQFF
d_gene: NA; abundance: NA; v_gene: TRBV3-1/TRBV3-2; j_gene: TRBJ2-3; CDR3nt: TGTGCCAGCAGCCAAGGTCCGCCCCCGCGAGTCACAGATACGCAGTATTTT; CDR3aa: CASSQGPPPRVTDTQYF